This T cell receptor (beta chain) was observed in a study of pediatric ulcerative colitis. Findings of the study overall: Two rectal clonotypes were found only in ulcerative colitis patients, all of them.

Profiling relied on immunoSEQ multiplex PCR, and the TCRdb table lists in-frame clones only, not all of them. The data contain 30,000 to 45,000 clones, roughly 72% of them singletons. The rectum was sampled with one to two pinch biopsies at colonoscopy. This clone was detected only a few times. Antigen: not known. The receptor comes from a boy aged 5-17 years with moderate ulcerative colitis. The sample was gut tissue.

The CDR3 protein is CASIPRTGEPYGYTF. The DNA of the CDR3 is TGTGCCAGCATCCCACGGACAGGAGAGCCCTATGGCTACACCTTC. This chain uses TRBV28 with TRBJ1-2; 7 bases agree with TRBD1. Germline V lookup: CDR1 MDHEN, CDR2 SYDVKM. V dropped 7 bases and J dropped 4; count of bases not matched to a gene: 12. This CDR3 has 15 amino acids.